This T cell receptor (beta chain) was obtained from a study of OX40 agonist ivuxolimab in advanced cancers. Overall study: The patients received ivuxolimab by intravenous route every 2 weeks at 0.01 to 10 mg/kg. At around 83% male, the cohort had a mean age of around 56 years, ranging from roughly 20 to 90. Study outcomes and limitations: At 0.1 to 3.0 mg/kg, CD4+ and CD8+ blood T cells expanded clonally by week 6.

The germline CDR1 and CDR2 sequences are MDHEN and SYDVKM. This CDR3 is 13 amino acids long. Trimming stripped 10 bases from V and 7 bases from J, with 17 bases between. Sequencing was performed with immunoSEQ multiplex PCR; in TCRdb, only in-frame clones are kept and a portion is missing. The sample holds almost 85,000 clones, 80% to 90% seen once. Sampling of blood occurred at baseline, cycle 4 day 1, and cycle 7 day 1. Concerning this clone itself: The antigen is unknown.

The clonotype originates from an adult with an advanced solid tumor such as melanoma, head and neck, liver or kidney cancer. The input for sequencing was CD4+ or CD8+ T cells sorted from blood, taken in a trial of the OX40 agonist ivuxolimab. V usage is TRBV28 and J usage is TRBJ1-3; tentative D call: TRBD1 (6 bases). The CDR3 nucleotides are TGTGCCACCAATCTACAGGGTAGGAACACCATATATTTT. This codes for CATNLQGRNTIYF.